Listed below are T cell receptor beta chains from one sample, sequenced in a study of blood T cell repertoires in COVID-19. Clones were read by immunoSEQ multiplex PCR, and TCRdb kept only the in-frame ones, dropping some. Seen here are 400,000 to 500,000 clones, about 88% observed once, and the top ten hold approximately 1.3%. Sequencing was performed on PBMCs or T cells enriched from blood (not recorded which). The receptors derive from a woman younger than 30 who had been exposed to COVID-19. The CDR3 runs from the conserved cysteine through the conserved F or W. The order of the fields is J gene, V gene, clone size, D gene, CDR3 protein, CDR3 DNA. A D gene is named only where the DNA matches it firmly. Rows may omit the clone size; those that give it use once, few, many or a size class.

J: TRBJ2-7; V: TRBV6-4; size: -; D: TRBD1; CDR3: CASSCSPGTGSYEQYF; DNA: TGTGCCAGCAGTTGCTCACCCGGGACAGGGTCCTACGAGCAGTACTTC
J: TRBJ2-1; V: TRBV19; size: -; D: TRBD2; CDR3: CASKKMTSGGGTYNEQFF; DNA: TGTGCCAGTAAAAAGATGACTAGCGGGGGGGGAACCTACAATGAGCAGTTCTTC
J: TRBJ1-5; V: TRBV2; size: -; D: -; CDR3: CASGKQGYQPQHF; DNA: TGTGCCAGCGGTAAGCAGGGTTATCAGCCCCAGCATTTT
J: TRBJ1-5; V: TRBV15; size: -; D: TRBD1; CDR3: CATSSFGQGRSNQPQHF; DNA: TGTGCCACCAGCAGTTTTGGACAGGGCAGAAGCAATCAGCCCCAGCATTTT
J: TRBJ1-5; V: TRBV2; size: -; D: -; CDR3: CASSRDSISNQPQHF; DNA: TGTGCCAGCAGTAGAGACAGCATAAGCAATCAGCCCCAGCATTTT
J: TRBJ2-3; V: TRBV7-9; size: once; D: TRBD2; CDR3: CASSHYSGGGTDTQYF; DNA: TGTGCCAGCAGTCATTATAGCGGGGGCGGCACAGATACGCAGTATTTT
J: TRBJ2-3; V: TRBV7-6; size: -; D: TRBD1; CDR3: CASSSPFWDRITDTQYF; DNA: TGTGCCAGCAGCTCTCCCTTTTGGGACAGGATTACAGATACGCAGTATTTT
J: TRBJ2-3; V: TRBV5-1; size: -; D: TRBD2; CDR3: CASSAGTSGRPDTQYF; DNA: TGCGCCAGCAGCGCAGGGACTAGCGGGAGGCCAGATACGCAGTATTTT
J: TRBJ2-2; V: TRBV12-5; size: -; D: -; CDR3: CASGPGLNTGELFF; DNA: TGTGCTAGTGGGCCGGGACTTAACACCGGGGAGCTGTTTTTT
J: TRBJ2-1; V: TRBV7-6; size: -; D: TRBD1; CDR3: CASSLAIPGTGVYNEQFF; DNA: TGTGCCAGCAGCTTAGCAATCCCCGGGACAGGGGTCTACAATGAGCAGTTCTTC